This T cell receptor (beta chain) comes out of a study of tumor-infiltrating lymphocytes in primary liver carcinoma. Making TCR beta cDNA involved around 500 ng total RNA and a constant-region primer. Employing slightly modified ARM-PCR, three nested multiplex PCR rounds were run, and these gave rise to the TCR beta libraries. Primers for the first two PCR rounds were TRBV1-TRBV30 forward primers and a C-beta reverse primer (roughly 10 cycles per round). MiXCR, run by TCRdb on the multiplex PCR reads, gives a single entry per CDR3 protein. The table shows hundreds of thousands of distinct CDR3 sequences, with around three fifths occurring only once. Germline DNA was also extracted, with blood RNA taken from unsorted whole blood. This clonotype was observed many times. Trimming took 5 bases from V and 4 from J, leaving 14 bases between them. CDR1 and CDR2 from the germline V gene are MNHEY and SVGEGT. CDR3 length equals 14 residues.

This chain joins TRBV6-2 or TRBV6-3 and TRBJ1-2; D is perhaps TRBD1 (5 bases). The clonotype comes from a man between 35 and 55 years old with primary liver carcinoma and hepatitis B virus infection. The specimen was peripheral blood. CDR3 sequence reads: CASSLGRAAYGYTF. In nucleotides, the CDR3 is TGTGCCAGCAGTCTGGGACGGGCGGCCTATGGCTACACCTTC.